The next 23 T cell receptor beta chains were all read from a single sample in a study of spatial heterogeneity in lung cancer. TCRdb used MiXCR to reprocess the 5' RACE reads, holding one entry per CDR3 protein. The sample has about 94,000 distinct CDR3 sequences; just under 20% are singletons. Time point indicated: blood at routine non-recurrence follow-up after resection. Source: PBMCs, taken at follow-up. These receptors came from a male donor with early-stage non-small cell lung cancer.

CDR3 in amino acids: CASSTTGTGLTNTIYF. As DNA, the CDR3 is TGCGCCAGCAGTACCACCGGGACAGGGCTGACAAACACCATATATTTT. This chain joins TRBV5-1 and TRBJ1-3; 9 positions agree with TRBD1. Losses at the gene ends were 5 bases for V and 6 bases for J; bases not matched to a gene: 12. This CDR3 has 16 amino acids. Looked up from germline, CDR1 is SGHRS and CDR2 is YFSETQ.

This clonotype has more than one count but fewer than ten. The rearrangement uses TRBV2 and TRBJ2-3, with TRBD2 identical over 15 bases. Germline assignment: CDR1 SNHLY and CDR2 FYNNEI. The CDR3 is 15 residues long. The V gene end was trimmed by 6 bases and the J gene end by 3 bases; junction bases not matched to a gene: 1. The chain's CDR3 is CASSGTSGRTDTQYF. CDR3 sequence (DNA): TGTGCCAGCAGCGGGACTAGCGGGAGGACAGATACGCAGTATTTT.

This chain joins TRBV20-1 and TRBJ2-7, with a possible D match to TRBD1 (6 bases). V was cut by 1 base and J by 4 bases, with 14 bases left in between. Germline assignment: CDR1 DFQATT and CDR2 SNEGSKA (reference sequence). This CDR3 contains 14 residues. CDR3 region: CSARAETRGYEQYF. In DNA form, the CDR3 reads TGCAGTGCTAGAGCAGAGACAAGGGGGTACGAGCAGTACTTC.

This CDR3 is CASRPQGNYGYTF. Here the CDR3 DNA reads TGTGCCAGCAGACCACAGGGGAACTATGGCTACACCTTC. The chain links TRBV2 to TRBJ1-2; 7 nucleotides line up with TRBD1. This CDR3 has 13 residues. After removal of 6 bases from V and 2 bases from J, the junction contained 3 bases not matched to a gene. Germline CDR1 SNHLY, CDR2 FYNNEI.

The chain combines TRBV7-9 with TRBJ1-1; D not resolved. Germline loops: CDR1 SEHNR, CDR2 FQNEAQ (reference sequence). Trimming removed 2 bases at V and 1 base at J, with 8 bases between. The CDR3 totals 14 residues. The CDR3 sequence is CASSLWAENTEAFF. In DNA, the CDR3 is TGTGCCAGCAGCTTATGGGCCGAGAACACTGAAGCTTTCTTT.

The gene calls are TRBV19 and TRBJ1-1; D remains ambiguous. Trimming left V 6 bases short and J 0 bases short, with 5 bases between. This CDR3 spans 12 amino acids. Looked up from germline, CDR1 is LNHDA and CDR2 is SQIVND (reference sequence). CDR3 sequence reads: CASSWVNTEAFF. The CDR3 region has the DNA TGTGCCAGTAGCTGGGTGAACACTGAAGCTTTCTTT. Supplemented by reference TRBV19 and TRBJ1-1, the full variable domain reads DGGITQSPKYLFRKEGQNVTLSCEQNLNHDAMYWYRQDPGQGLRLIYYSQIVNDFQKGDIAEGYSVSREKKESFPLTVTSAQKNPTAFYLCASSWVNTEAFFGQGTRLTVV.

This rearrangement joins TRBV7-8 to TRBJ1-2; D may be TRBD1 (5 bases). Germline CDR1 SGHVS, CDR2 FQNEAQ. This CDR3 is 13 amino acids long. The V gene lost 1 base and the J gene lost 8 bases, with 11 bases spanning the gap. CDR3 region: CASSLVDTSGYTF. CDR3 coding DNA: TGTGCCAGCAGCTTAGTGGACACATCAGGCTACACCTTC. The variable domain in full, completed from reference TRBV7-8 and TRBJ1-2, reads GAGVSQSPRYKVAKRGQDVALRCDPISGHVSLFWYQQALGQGPEFLTYFQNEAQLDKSGLPSDRFFAERPEGSVSTLKIQRTQQEDSAVYLCASSLVDTSGYTFGSGTRLTVV.

This clonotype showed up many times. The CDR3 DNA follows: TGTGCCAGTCAGACAGGGGGCCACATTCAGTACTTC. This translates into CASQTGGHIQYF. This rearrangement joins TRBV19 to TRBJ2-4; the match to TRBD1 covers 10 bases. After removal of 8 bases from V and 8 bases from J, the junction contained 3 bases not matched to a gene. The V gene's germline CDR1 is LNHDA and CDR2 SQIVND (reference sequence). This CDR3 is 12 amino acids long.

The V gene is TRBV20-1, the J gene TRBJ2-5; TRBD2 aligns across 8 bases. J lost 9 bases, V lost 2 bases, and 5 bases had no gene match. This CDR3 comprises 12 residues. Per the germline V gene, CDR1 is DFQATT and CDR2 is SNEGSKA (reference sequence). The CDR3, as DNA: TGCAGTGCTAGACCGGGAGGGGGGCCCCAGTACTTC. The encoded protein is CSARPGGGPQYF.

This chain joins TRBV5-4 and TRBJ2-1; D is perhaps TRBD2 (6 bases). V lost 0 bases and J lost 10, with 11 bases in between. The germline V gene has CDR1 SGHNT and CDR2 YYREEE (reference sequence). This CDR3 has 13 amino acids. CDR3 amino acids: CASSLERVREQFF. The CDR3 nucleotides are TGTGCCAGCAGCTTGGAGCGGGTAAGGGAGCAGTTCTTC.

Only a few counts were recorded for this clonotype. The CDR3 spells CASSVGRGLYGYTF. The DNA of the CDR3 is TGTGCCAGCAGCGTAGGAAGGGGGCTCTATGGCTACACCTTC. The chain employs TRBV9 and TRBJ1-2; 7 bases are shared with TRBD1. CDR3 length: 14 amino acids. Germline-derived CDR1 and CDR2 are SGDLS and YYNGEE. V was clipped by 0 bases and J by 4 bases; unmatched bases: 3.

This clonotype turned up a few times. V gene TRBV5-1 combines with J gene TRBJ2-5; D gene uncertain. The CDR3 has 14 residues. V was cut by 4 bases and J by 8 bases, with 18 bases left in between. Per the germline V gene, CDR1 is SGHRS and CDR2 is YFSETQ. CDR3 region: CASSPSLSRRTQYF. CDR3 nucleotide sequence: TGCGCCAGCAGCCCATCCCTATCAAGAAGAACCCAGTACTTC.

This clonotype was picked up a small number of times. The chain carries TRBV27 and TRBJ1-2; D is undetermined. The V and J ends lost 2 bases and 4 bases respectively, with 14 bases between them. The CDR3 runs 15 residues. CDR1 is MNHEY and CDR2 is SMNVEV in the germline V gene (reference sequence). CDR3 nucleotide sequence: TGTGCCAGCAGTTTAAGCCCAGATTCTACCTATGGCTACACCTTC. It codes for CASSLSPDSTYGYTF.

This clonotype was counted a few times. The chain joins TRBV7-8 to TRBJ1-6, with D possibly TRBD1 on 6 matching bases. The CDR3 totals 12 residues. In germline, CDR1 is SGHVS, CDR2 FQNEAQ. Trimming removed 6 bases from V and 7 bases from J, with 7 bases in between. The chain's CDR3 is CASSDRNSPLHF. The CDR3 nucleotides read TGTGCCAGCAGTGACAGGAATTCACCCCTCCACTTT.

This clonotype was counted a few times. The chain is built from TRBV10-3 and TRBJ2-3; tentative D call: TRBD2 (5 bases). The germline V gene has CDR1 ENHRY and CDR2 SYGVKD. Trimming stripped 7 bases from V and 0 bases from J, with 8 bases between. CDR3 length: 13 residues. The CDR3, as DNA: TGTGCCATCAAAGCGGCTAGCACAGATACGCAGTATTTT. Translating it yields CAIKAASTDTQYF.

This clonotype was seen at least ten times. The chain uses TRBV5-1 and TRBJ2-3; 8 positions agree with TRBD1. The CDR3 loop spans 15 amino acids. The germline gives CDR1 SGHRS, CDR2 YFSETQ. Trimming at V came to 4 bases and at J to 3 bases, leaving 7 bases not matched to a gene. This chain's CDR3 is CASSGGQGSTDTQYF. The CDR3 coding sequence is TGCGCCAGCAGCGGCGGACAGGGTTCGACAGATACGCAGTATTTT.

This clonotype was detected a few times. The chain combines TRBV20-1 with TRBJ2-7; no firm D call. Trimming cost V 0 bases and J 9 bases, with 21 bases left between them. The CDR3 has 15 amino acids. Germline V gene lookup returns CDR1 DFQATT and CDR2 SNEGSKA (reference sequence). For the CDR3, the DNA is TGCAGTGCTAGAGATTTGAGGCAGGCGTCCTTAGGGCAGTACTTC. It is translated as CSARDLRQASLGQYF.

The chain joins TRBV4-1 to TRBJ1-1; TRBD1 matches at 9 bases. Germline-derived CDR1 and CDR2 are MGHRA and YSYEKL. After removal of 3 bases from V and 2 bases from J, the junction contained 7 bases not matched to a gene. The CDR3 spans 16 residues. The CDR3 DNA follows: TGCGCCAGCAGCCAGTTAGGACAGGGGCAAAACACTGAAGCTTTCTTT. Translating it yields CASSQLGQGQNTEAFF.

Only a few counts were recorded for this clonotype. V usage is TRBV24-1 and J usage is TRBJ1-1; 12 bases are shared with TRBD1. CDR3 size: 14 residues. Trimming removed 4 bases from V and 9 bases from J; junction bases left unmatched: 5. Germline CDR1 and CDR2: KGHDR and SFDVKD. The CDR3 DNA reads as TGTGCCACCAGTGACCAAGGGACAGGGGGCAAAGCTTTCTTT. Amino acid sequence: CATSDQGTGGKAFF.

Many counts were recorded for this clonotype. The chain has TRBV6-5 and TRBJ2-1; 10 bases map to TRBD1. CDR3 size: 20 residues. The germline V gene has CDR1 MNHEY and CDR2 SVGAGI. V was clipped by 0 bases and J by 6 bases; unmatched bases: 17. This CDR3 is CASSYSIVVRGGQGTNEQFF. The CDR3 region has the DNA TGTGCCAGCAGTTACTCGATTGTGGTTCGTGGGGGACAGGGGACCAATGAGCAGTTCTTC.

The chain has TRBV20-1 and TRBJ1-2, with 9 nucleotides matching TRBD1. CDR3 length equals 16 residues. The J segment lost 7 bases and the V segment lost 0 bases, leaving 12 bases of the junction unmatched. Germline V gene lookup returns CDR1 DFQATT and CDR2 SNEGSKA (reference sequence). The CDR3 region has the DNA TGCAGTGCTAGAGATACGCTTTCCGGGACAGGGCTTGGCTACACCTTC. It codes for CSARDTLSGTGLGYTF.

This clonotype was observed a few times. J is TRBJ2-7 and V is TRBV6-2 or TRBV6-3, with D perhaps matching TRBD2 (6 bases). The CDR3 totals 13 residues. Trimming shortened V by 8 bases and J by 4 bases, and 15 bases separated the two germline ends. CDR1 MNHEY and CDR2 SVGEGT come from the germline V gene. CDR3 residues: CASGRRDLYEQYV. The CDR3 DNA reads TGTGCCAGCGGGCGGAGGGACCTATACGAGCAGTACGTC.

In this sample, this clonotype turned up a few times. The chain uses TRBV2 and TRBJ2-5; TRBD2 matches 10 bases. Germline CDR1 SNHLY, CDR2 FYNNEI. The CDR3 totals 15 residues. Losses at the gene ends were 7 bases for V and 0 bases for J; bases not matched to a gene: 5. CDR3 in DNA: TGTGCCAGCATGTTTGGGACTAGCGACCAAGAGACCCAGTACTTC. This encodes CASMFGTSDQETQYF. Based on the CDR3 plus reference TRBV2 and TRBJ2-5, the full variable domain is EPEVTQTPSHQVTQMGQEVILRCVPISNHLYFYWYRQILGQKVEFLVSFYNNEISEKSEIFDDQFSVERPDGSNFTLKIRSTKLEDSAMYFCASMFGTSDQETQYFGPGTRLLVL.